This T cell receptor (beta chain) was recovered during a study of shared clonotypes between healthy human individuals. Repertoires were generated with immunoSEQ multiplex PCR, while TCRdb's copy carries only in-frame clones and drops some. Here the sample spans some 2,400,000 clones, under 97% being singletons. Germline CDR1 and CDR2: MGHRA and YSYEKL. J was trimmed by 2 bases and V by 4 bases; bases with no gene match: 9. The CDR3 is made up of 16 amino acids. The specimen was naive CD4+ T cells sorted from blood. Regarding subset: CD45RA+ positively selected. This chain links TRBV4-1 with TRBJ2-3; 7 positions match TRBD2. The origin of this receptor is a man between 18 and 35 years old in good health. CDR3 sequence reads: CASSPQRGASTDTQYF. In nucleotides, the CDR3 is TGCGCCAGCAGCCCCCAGCGGGGAGCCTCCACAGATACGCAGTATTTT.